This entry is about one T cell receptor (beta chain). This clone was seen a single time. Its antigen is currently not known. Within one base of it there is no much larger clone, and no base qualities were kept. Reading from cysteine to phenylalanine, the CDR3 counts 14 amino acids. Only CDR3 DNA remains: 42 bases, in frame from the first base. The trim is 2 bases for V and 3 bases for J, with a gap of 8 bases between the germline ends. CDR1 is given as SNHLY and CDR2 as FYNNEI, both from the germline V gene. The CDR3 regions of human TCRbeta chains were subjected to immunosequencing. The authors' analysis ran thus. TCRs in the repertoires were matched against a reference library of SARS-CoV-2-specific TCRs that had been generated with the MIRA antigen-specificity platform. Breadth was defined as the fraction of unique TCRs that were SARS-CoV-2-associated. Depth was defined as the fraction of total T cells that were SARS-CoV-2-associated. Using the MIRA data, each spike-specific TCR was assigned both to the spike region to which the TCR was reactive and to a CD4 or CD8 class. Log10-transformed breadth and depth values were compared by one-way ANOVA with Sidak's multiple comparisons tests. Sourced from immuneACCESS, this table was stored by TCRdb with only in-frame sequences that have V and J called. A share of the clones is absent; for the studies checked, an unresolved V gene accounts for under half, and the remainder has no known explanation. The V and J calls and clone size come from that table; D and trimming were worked out from the DNA. This sample gives roughly 130,000 clones in total; around 90% of them show up just once. The ten top clones hold about 7.9% of the sample.

Taken with the paper, the label for time point translates to: baseline before first vaccination. Vaccinee samples came from UK trials COV001 and COV002, including a single-blind randomized controlled phase 2/3 trial of AZD1222 (ChAdOx1 nCoV-19) in healthy adults. For TCRbeta chain sequencing, PBMC samples from trial participants were taken at day 0 and at day 28 after the second dose. The sample is drawn from a study of T cell responses to AZD1222 COVID-19 vaccine (dated by TCRdb to the early 2020s). Context from the whole study: AZD1222 recipients given second doses at about 4 weeks or at about 12 weeks were pooled, since spike-specific TCR depth and breadth were not found to differ between the two schedules. Trial participants were enrolled into age subgroups of 18-55, 56-69 and 70-plus years, which contained about 150, 28 and 57 TCR-sequenced participants, respectively. A total of 233 trial participants underwent TCR sequencing, of whom about 200 had received two doses of AZD1222 and about 25 had received two doses of the MenACWY control vaccine.

General study outcomes and caveats: Spike-specific TCR breadth and depth rose significantly after two AZD1222 doses compared with day 0 and with MenACWY recipients. CD4 TCRs associated with the vaccine covered the entire spike protein, and the dominant responses were in regions 160-218 and 743-854. Conclusions about previously exposed vaccinees are limited, since just 6 or 7 AZD1222 recipients were seropositive for SARS-CoV-2 at baseline. Most participants were white British and females outnumbered males, and the authors suggested that clonal diversity may have been underestimated. The 56-69-year group was small, and its depth increase did not reach significance, likely because of low power. Because no day 14 peak-response samples were available, repertoires were characterized only after the peak T cell response. Epitopes outside the regions mutated in the B.1.351 and B.1.1.7 variants were reportedly recognized by nearly half of the unique spike-specific TCRs.

This chain is built from TRBV2 and TRBJ2-1; TRBD1 is possibly the D segment (6 matching bases). This receptor was taken from an adult in good health. Sample: peripheral blood, taken on day 0 of AZD1222 vaccination. Here is the DNA: TGTGCCAGCAGTGAACAGGGGATCTACAATGAGCAGTTCTTC. The translation is CASSEQGIYNEQFF.